This note documents a single TCR beta chain sequence. The antigen remains unidentified. This sample is part of a study of blood T cells in healthy people across ages. CDR3 length equals 15 residues. The V gene's germline CDR1 is SEHNR and CDR2 FQNEAQ (reference sequence). Trimming took off 4 bases at V and 3 bases at J, with 14 bases between the two ends. The second PCR ran about 6 to 11 cycles with a sample-barcoded 5' primer and J-beta primers. TCRdb called the 5' RACE reads again in MiXCR, with one record for every CDR3 protein. The sample contains more than 500,000 distinct CDR3 sequences, about 28% of which appear only once. General observations from the study: What prevented conclusive comparison of naive and antigen-experienced cells was that PBMCs were unsorted.

These data also featured in a second study, about T cells of mothers and their children. That work adds: Slightly higher but non-significant overlap marked related mother-child pairs versus unrelated pairs.

The sequenced material came from blood. The J gene is TRBJ2-3, the V gene TRBV7-9; a possible D gene is TRBD1 (7 bases). The sequence came from a boy aged 2 to 10 in good health. The CDR3 loop is CASSSGGTSTDTQYF. Here the CDR3 DNA reads TGTGCCAGCAGCTCAGGGGGGACTTCGACAGATACGCAGTATTTT.